The present entry profiles one TCR beta chain with its context. The target antigen is unknown. The source of the sample is a study of T cells after yellow fever vaccination. Study at large: Researchers used SMART-Seq v4 Ultra Low Input to prepare fractions that had low cell numbers.

Study-level results: Secondary responses were weaker yet peaked faster, day 5 versus 15. The booster response re-showed most primary clones: 96% CD4, around 90% CD8.

The CDR3 has 14 amino acids. The germline V and J ends were trimmed by 3 bases and 6 bases, with 12 bases remaining between them. Germline lookup yields CDR1 LGHDT and CDR2 YNNKEL (reference sequence). Conversion of TCR transcripts into cDNA relied on 5'RACE template switching, which added a universal primer site and UMIs. One entry per CDR3 protein, called by TCRdb with MiXCR from the 5' RACE reads. The sample has hundreds of thousands of distinct CDR3 sequences; approximately 15% are singletons. This chain connects TRBV3-1 to TRBJ1-5; D not certain. Sample: PBMCs, taken on the day of the yellow fever booster vaccination. The sequence came from a man younger than 45 who received the YFV17D yellow fever vaccine. In DNA form, the CDR3 reads TGTGCCAGCAGCCATGGACTCGCGAGTCAGCCCCAGCATTTT. This codes for CASSHGLASQPQHF.